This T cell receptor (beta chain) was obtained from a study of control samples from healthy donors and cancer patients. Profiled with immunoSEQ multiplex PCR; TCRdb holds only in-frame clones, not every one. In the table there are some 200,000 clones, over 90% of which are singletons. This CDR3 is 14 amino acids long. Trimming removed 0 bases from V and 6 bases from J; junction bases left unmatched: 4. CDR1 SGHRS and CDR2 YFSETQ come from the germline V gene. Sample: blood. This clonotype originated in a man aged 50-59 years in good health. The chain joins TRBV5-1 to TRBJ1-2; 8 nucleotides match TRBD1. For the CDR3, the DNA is TGCGCCAGCAGCTTGGGAGACAGGGGCCATGGCTACACCTTC. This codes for CASSLGDRGHGYTF.